The 5 T cell receptor beta chains below all came from one sample that was sequenced in a study of memory CD4+ T cells and cytomegalovirus serostatus. The sort gate was single viable CD3+CD4+CD8-CD45RO+ cells for memory CD4+ T cells. Sequencing used immunoSEQ multiplex PCR; TCRdb keeps in-frame clones, though not all of them. Seen here are approximately 88,000 clones, approximately 80% observed once, and the top ten hold 3.6%. The sequenced sample was memory CD4+ T cells from blood. The receptors originated from an adult in good health and CMV-seropositive.

This chain connects TRBV28 to TRBJ1-5; D might be TRBD1 (6 bases). This CDR3 is 17 amino acids long. Trimming pared 3 bases from V and 5 bases from J, leaving 20 bases between. Germline CDR1 MDHEN, CDR2 SYDVKM. This CDR3 reads CASSFRKNRAIYQPQHF. The CDR3 DNA is TGTGCCAGCAGTTTTAGGAAGAACAGGGCAATTTATCAGCCCCAGCATTTT.

The chain recombines TRBV27 with TRBJ2-1, with D hard to call. The CDR3 contains 17 residues. CDR1 is MNHEY, CDR2 SMNVEV, per germline (reference sequence). V shed 8 bases and J shed 0 bases, with 20 bases lying between them. For the CDR3, the DNA is TGTGCCAGCGCCCGTAACGGGCGGCCAAGCTCCTACAATGAGCAGTTCTTC. Its translation is CASARNGRPSSYNEQFF.

Turning to this clone: The same CDR3 can be traced to other DNA sequences in this sample. The chain has TRBV28 and TRBJ2-1; D perhaps matches TRBD1 (7 bases). Per germline, CDR1 MDHEN and CDR2 SYDVKM. With 6 bases removed from V and 0 bases from J, the gap between germline ends came to 15 bases. This CDR3 is 16 amino acids long. The CDR3 sequence: CASSPSGGSSYNEQFF. The CDR3 DNA sequence: TGTGCCAGCAGCCCGTCAGGGGGGAGCTCCTACAATGAGCAGTTCTTC.

This chain connects TRBV5-1 to TRBJ2-2; D may match TRBD1 or TRBD2 (6 bases each). CDR3 length: 17 residues. V was cut by 3 bases and J by 0 bases, with 15 bases left in between. The germline gives CDR1 SGHRS, CDR2 YFSETQ. The CDR3 DNA follows: TGCGCCAGCAGCTCTTTGGGGGGCGCGACGAACACCGGGGAGCTGTTTTTT. Translating it yields CASSSLGGATNTGELFF.

CDR3 DNA sequence: TGTGCCAGCTCACCCACAGGGGACTATGGCTACACCTTC. Translated, it gives CASSPTGDYGYTF. The chain links TRBV18 to TRBJ1-2, with 7 positions matching TRBD1. In germline, CDR1 is KGHSH, CDR2 LQKENI. V gave up 3 bases and J gave up 3 bases; unmatched junction bases: 1. CDR3 length: 13 amino acids.